The T cell receptor (beta chain) under discussion was sequenced for a study of neoadjuvant anti-PD-1 for oral cavity cancer. Trimming shortened V by 0 bases and J by 4 bases, and 18 bases separated the two germline ends. Germline values: CDR1 MNHNS, CDR2 SASEGT. The CDR3 totals 18 residues. Sequencing used immunoSEQ multiplex PCR; TCRdb keeps in-frame clones, though not all of them. The repertoire holds about 14,000 clones, with roughly 67% as singletons. Material: PBMCs, obtained before nivolumab (anti-PD-1) treatment. This TCR came from a person between 40 and 85 years old with oral cavity squamous cell carcinoma. The J gene is TRBJ2-2, the V gene TRBV6-1; D perhaps matches TRBD2 (5 bases). The CDR3 region has the DNA TGTGCCAGCAGTGAAGCTGGAGGCGGTTTTGGTTCCACCGGGGAGCTGTTTTTT. This translates into CASSEAGGGFGSTGELFF.